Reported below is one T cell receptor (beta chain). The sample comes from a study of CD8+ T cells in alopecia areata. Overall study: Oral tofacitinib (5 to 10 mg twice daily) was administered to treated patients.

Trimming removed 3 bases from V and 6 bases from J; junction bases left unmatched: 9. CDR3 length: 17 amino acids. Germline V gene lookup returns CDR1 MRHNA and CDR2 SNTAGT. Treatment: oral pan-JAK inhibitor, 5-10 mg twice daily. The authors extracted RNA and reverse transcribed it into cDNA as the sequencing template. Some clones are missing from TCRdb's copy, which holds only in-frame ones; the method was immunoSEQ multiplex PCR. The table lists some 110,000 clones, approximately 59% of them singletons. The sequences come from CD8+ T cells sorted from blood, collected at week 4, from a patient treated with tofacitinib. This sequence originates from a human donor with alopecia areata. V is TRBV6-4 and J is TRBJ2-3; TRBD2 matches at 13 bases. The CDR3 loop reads CASSEALGTSGADTQYF. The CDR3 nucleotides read TGTGCCAGCAGTGAAGCTCTCGGGACTAGCGGGGCGGATACGCAGTATTTT.